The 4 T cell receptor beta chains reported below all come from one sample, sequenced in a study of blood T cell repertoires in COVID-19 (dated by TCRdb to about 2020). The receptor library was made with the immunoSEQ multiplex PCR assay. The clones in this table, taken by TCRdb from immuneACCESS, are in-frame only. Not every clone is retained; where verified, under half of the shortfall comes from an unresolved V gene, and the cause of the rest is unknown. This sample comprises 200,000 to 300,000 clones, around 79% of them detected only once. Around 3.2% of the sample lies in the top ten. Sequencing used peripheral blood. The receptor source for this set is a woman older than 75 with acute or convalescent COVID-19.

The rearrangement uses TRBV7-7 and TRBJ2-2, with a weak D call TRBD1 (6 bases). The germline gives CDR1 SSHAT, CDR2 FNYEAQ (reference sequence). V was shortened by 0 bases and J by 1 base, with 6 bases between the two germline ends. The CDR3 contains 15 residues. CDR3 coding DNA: TGTGCCAGCAGCTTAGCGGGACAGAACACCGGGGAGCTGTTTTTT. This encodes CASSLAGQNTGELFF. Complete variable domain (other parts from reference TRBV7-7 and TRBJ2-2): GAGVSQSPRYKVTKRGQDVTLRCDPISSHATLYWYQQALGQGPEFLTYFNYEAQPDKSGLPSDRFSAERPEGSISTLTIQRTEQRDSAMYRCASSLAGQNTGELFFGEGSRLTVL.

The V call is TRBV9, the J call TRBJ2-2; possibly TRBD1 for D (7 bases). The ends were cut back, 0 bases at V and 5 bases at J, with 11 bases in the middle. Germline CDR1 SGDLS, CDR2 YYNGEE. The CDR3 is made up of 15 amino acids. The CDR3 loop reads CASSVATGRTGELFF. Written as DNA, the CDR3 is TGTGCCAGCAGCGTAGCGACAGGGAGGACCGGGGAGCTGTTTTTT.

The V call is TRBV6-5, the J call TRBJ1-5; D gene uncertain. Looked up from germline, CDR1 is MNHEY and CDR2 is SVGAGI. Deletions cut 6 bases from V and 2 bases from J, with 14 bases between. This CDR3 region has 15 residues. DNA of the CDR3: TGTGCCAGCAGCCCGAGGGTCGGGGGCAATCAGCCCCAGCATTTT. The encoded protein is CASSPRVGGNQPQHF.

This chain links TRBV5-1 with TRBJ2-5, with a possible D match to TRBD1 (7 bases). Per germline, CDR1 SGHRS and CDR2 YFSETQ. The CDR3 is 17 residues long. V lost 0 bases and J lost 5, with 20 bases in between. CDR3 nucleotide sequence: TGCGCCAGCAGCTTGGGGGTTCGACAGGGAAGCGGGGAGACCCAGTACTTC. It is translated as CASSLGVRQGSGETQYF.